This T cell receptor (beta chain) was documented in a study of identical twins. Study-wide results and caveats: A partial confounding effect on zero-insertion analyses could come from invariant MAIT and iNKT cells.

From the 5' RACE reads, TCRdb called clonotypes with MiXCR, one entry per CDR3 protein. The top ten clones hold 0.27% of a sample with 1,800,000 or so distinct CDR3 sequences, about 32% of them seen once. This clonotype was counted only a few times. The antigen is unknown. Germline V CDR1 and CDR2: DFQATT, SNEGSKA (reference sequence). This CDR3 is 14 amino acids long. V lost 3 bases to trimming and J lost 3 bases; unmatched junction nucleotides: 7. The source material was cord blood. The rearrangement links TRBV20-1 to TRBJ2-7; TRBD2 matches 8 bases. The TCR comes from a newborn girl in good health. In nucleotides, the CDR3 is TGCAGTGCTAGCTCGACTAGCGCAGACTACGAGCAGTACTTC. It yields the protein CSASSTSADYEQYF.